This TCR beta chain was retrieved from a study of blood T cells in healthy people across ages (dated by TCRdb to between 2014 and 2017). For the study in its entirety: In model experiments, roughly one uniquely barcoded TCR beta cDNA molecule per two T cells was captured by template switching. Age-related changes in TCR beta repertoire diversity were measured in the study by deep sequencing normalized with unique cDNA molecular identifiers. Donors were grouped into four age groups: young (average roughly 17 years), middle-aged (around 39), aged (around 56) and long-lived (over 80). Donors of different ages were randomly distributed across sequencing lanes to avoid experimental bias. For two donors (one aged 18 to 30 and one aged 80 or older), the study analyzed two additional independent replicas of 1 million unique cDNA reads from the same blood draw. What the authors observed across the whole study: The percentage of naive T cells measured by flow cytometry correlated strongly with observed TCR beta diversity. Bulk unsorted PBMC profiling prevented conclusive comparison of naive and antigen-experienced compartments. Observed TCR beta diversity per million T cells fell roughly linearly with age, and a significant reduction was already apparent by age about 38. Compared with the aged group, the long-lived group had more naive CD4+ T cells, fewer expanded clones and increased TCR diversity, suggesting age selection. Donor CMV infection status was unknown, potentially confounding age-related changes in expanded clonotypes. Total diversity estimates from one million sequenced T cells were considered lower bounds and underestimates.

Systemically healthy Caucasian individuals from Russia, approximately 39 in total and aged about 6 to 95 years, were included as donors. About 9.6 milliliters of peripheral blood were collected from each donor into EDTA-treated Vacutainer tubes. Ficoll-Paque density-gradient centrifugation was used to isolate PBMCs, with at least 6 million obtained per sample. Trizol reagent was used to extract total RNA from PBMCs, with at least 5 micrograms per sample. Naive CD45RAhigh/CD27high T cell percentages were measured by flow cytometry on a PBMC aliquot from every donor. The receptor library was made with 5' RACE. The sequencer listed for this sample is Illumina HiSeq 2500. The second PCR ran for roughly 7 to 12 cycles and used a J-beta primer mix along with a sample-barcoded 5' primer. A unique molecular identifier was introduced onto each TCR beta cDNA molecule by a template-switch 5' adaptor carrying 12 random nucleotides. At least 2.5 million CDR3-containing paired-end reads were obtained from each sample. First-strand cDNA was synthesized from all RNA with the Mint cDNA synthesis kit, primed by a TRBC-specific oligonucleotide. After uracil-DNA glycosylase treatment, a first 18-cycle PCR used universal primers M1SS and BC2_uni_R on all cDNA. In the authors' own workflow: Normalization of each sample was performed by random selection of 1 million high-quality reads, each carrying a distinct molecular identifier. Instead of being binned into consensus sequences, reads with shared molecular identifiers were discarded. CDR3 identification, clonotype clustering and error correction used MiTCR with a Q25 quality threshold and the strictest error-elimination algorithm. A nonparametric unseen species model using Euler transformation provided a lower-bound estimate of total TCR beta diversity. Through fastp at Q25 and MiXCR, TCRdb rebuilt clones from the public reads, retaining in-frame beta chains. Rows are unified per CDR3 protein, each entry keeping the most common DNA and genes. TCRdb's processing, not the authors' own work, is the source of the V and J calls. The sample table shows approximately 800,000 distinct CDR3 sequences, and more than 45% are seen once. The ten largest clones add up to approximately 21% of the sample.

As for this clonotype: What antigen it recognizes has not been identified. The input lacks base qualities; no much larger clone sits a single base away.

The receptor comes from a man aged 30 to 39 in good health. Sequenced: blood.

The CDR3 amino acid sequence is: CATSRERGAGGTDTQYF. The DNA sequence is as follows: TGTGCCACCAGCAGAGAAAGGGGGGCAGGGGGCACAGATACGCAGTATTTT. The receptor chain draws on TRBV15 and TRBJ2-3; the D gene is perhaps TRBD1 or TRBD2, each of them matching over 6 bases. V lost 0 bases and J lost 1 base; the stretch between them is 14 bases long. Including cysteine and phenylalanine, the CDR3 has 17 amino acids. Kept here is only the CDR3 DNA, which spans 51 bases and is read in frame from base 1. Looking up the germline V gene (reference sequence) yields CDR1 LNHNV and CDR2 YYDKDF.